These 12 T cell receptor beta chains were all obtained from the same sample, sequenced in a study of T cells after yellow fever vaccination. From the 5' RACE reads, TCRdb called clonotypes with MiXCR, one entry per CDR3 protein. The sample contains some 110,000 distinct CDR3 sequences, about 6.8% of which appear only once. Sequencing was performed on CD4+ T cells sorted from PBMCs, taken more than 35 days after the first yellow fever vaccination. The receptor set was obtained from a young man who received the YFV17D yellow fever vaccine.

This clonotype was seen at least ten times. The rearrangement joins TRBV7-9 to TRBJ1-5, with D possibly matching TRBD1 (6 bases). Germline CDR1 is SEHNR and CDR2 is FQNEAQ (reference sequence). Trimming stripped 7 bases from V and 2 bases from J, with 9 bases between. The CDR3 is 13 residues long. CDR3 DNA sequence: TGTGCCAGCAACCCAGGGGGCAATCAGCCCCAGCATTTT. This encodes CASNPGGNQPQHF. The whole variable domain, remainder taken from reference TRBV7-9 and TRBJ1-5, is DTGVSQNPRHKITKRGQNVTFRCDPISEHNRLYWYRQTLGQGPEFLTYFQNEAQLEKSRLLSDRFSAERPKGSFSTLEIQRTEQGDSAMYLCASNPGGNQPQHFGDGTRLSIL.

The V gene is TRBV30, the J gene TRBJ1-5; no definite D call. Germline lookup yields CDR1 GTSNPN and CDR2 SVGIG (reference sequence). The CDR3 contains 14 residues. V gave up 3 bases and J gave up 6 bases, with 15 bases separating them. As DNA, the CDR3 is TGTGCCTGGAGCCCTTTGAATCCCGGTCAGCCCCAGCATTTT. Translating it yields CAWSPLNPGQPQHF.

The chain employs TRBV11-2 and TRBJ1-2; a weak D match, TRBD1 (6 bases). CDR1 and CDR2 from the germline V gene are SGHAT and FQNNGV. Trimming shortened V by 3 bases and J by 0 bases, and 11 bases separated the two germline ends. This CDR3 region has 15 residues. CDR3: CASSLETGANYGYTF. The CDR3 coding sequence is TGTGCCAGCAGCTTGGAGACAGGTGCTAACTATGGCTACACCTTC.

This clonotype was seen many times. This chain links TRBV5-5 with TRBJ1-5, with 11 positions matching TRBD1. The CDR3 runs 15 residues. CDR1 is SGHKS and CDR2 is YYEKEE in the germline V gene (reference sequence). Trimming at V came to 5 bases and at J to 7 bases, leaving 8 bases not matched to a gene. CDR3 in DNA: TGTGCCAGCAGGTCGGACAGGGGGCCGGGGCAGCCCCAGCATTTT. This gives the protein CASRSDRGPGQPQHF.

This clonotype has ten or more counts. The rearrangement joins TRBV12-3 or TRBV12-4 to TRBJ2-5; 9 nucleotides line up with TRBD1. The CDR3 is made up of 14 amino acids. V shed 5 bases, J shed 5 bases, and the junction held 6 bases outside the gene matches. Here the CDR3 reads CASSPQGARETQYF. DNA of the CDR3: TGTGCCAGCAGTCCACAGGGGGCGCGGGAGACCCAGTACTTC.

This clonotype was observed at least ten times. The chain is built from TRBV4-1 and TRBJ2-3, with D tentatively TRBD2 (6 bases). This CDR3 has 17 amino acids. The germline V and J ends were trimmed by 1 base and 2 bases, with 16 bases remaining between them. Germline lookup yields CDR1 MGHRA and CDR2 YSYEKL. The CDR3 here is CASSQVPGGRLTDTQYF. DNA for the CDR3: TGCGCCAGCAGCCAAGTTCCCGGGGGACGACTCACAGATACGCAGTATTTT.

There are many counts of this clonotype. The CDR3: CASSLDLGQPQHF. The CDR3 DNA sequence: TGTGCCAGCAGCTTAGATTTGGGTCAGCCCCAGCATTTT. The rearrangement links TRBV7-3 to TRBJ1-5, with unresolved D. Germline-derived CDR1 and CDR2 are SGHTA and FQGTGA. The CDR3 is 13 amino acids. V was clipped by 2 bases and J by 6 bases, with 8 bases between them.

Ten or more counts support this clonotype. The CDR3 region has the DNA TGTGCCAGCAGCGCCACCATCGGACAGGGGGCTGTTTATGGGTCACCCCTCCACTTT. This codes for CASSATIGQGAVYGSPLHF. The chain couples TRBV5-6 to TRBJ1-6, with 11 bases that match TRBD1. There are 19 residues in the CDR3. The junction had 19 bases not matched to a gene; V was cut back by 4 bases and J by 10 bases. Germline assignment: CDR1 SGHDT and CDR2 YYEEEE.

This clonotype occurred many times. This chain joins TRBV4-1 and TRBJ2-4, with D maybe TRBD1 (6 bases). The CDR3 covers 15 residues. From germline, CDR1 is MGHRA and CDR2 YSYEKL. Trimming shortened V by 1 base and J by 6 bases, and 13 bases separated the two germline ends. This CDR3 reads CASSQAGLDRNIQYF. The CDR3 DNA follows: TGCGCCAGCAGCCAAGCCGGTCTGGACAGAAACATTCAGTACTTC.

This clonotype was counted many times. The V gene is TRBV11-2, the J gene TRBJ2-3; TRBD1 aligns across 7 bases. The V gene end was trimmed by 0 bases and the J gene end by 2 bases; junction bases not matched to a gene: 8. The CDR3 extends over 17 amino acids. Germline V gene lookup returns CDR1 SGHAT and CDR2 FQNNGV. The CDR3: CASSLDRDRPHTDTQYF. The CDR3 bases are TGTGCCAGCAGCTTAGATCGGGACAGACCCCACACAGATACGCAGTATTTT.

Ten or more counts support this clonotype. The chain couples TRBV24-1 to TRBJ2-5, with 7 bases matching TRBD1. The germline V gene encodes CDR1 KGHDR and CDR2 SFDVKD. Germline trimming cut 3 bases from V and 4 bases from J; bases unmatched to any gene: 7. The CDR3 runs to 15 residues. Written as DNA, the CDR3 is TGTGCCACCAGTGATCCGGACAGGCCGGGAGAGACCCAGTACTTC. Its protein product is CATSDPDRPGETQYF.

V usage is TRBV5-1 and J usage is TRBJ2-1, with 8 bases aligning to TRBD1. The V segment lost 4 bases and the J segment 10 bases; nucleotides outside the gene matches: 10. The CDR3 is made up of 14 amino acids. Germline V gene data show CDR1 as SGHRS and CDR2 as YFSETQ. The CDR3 DNA follows: TGCGCCAGCAGCGGCGGACAGGGAGCGAGAGAGCAGTTCTTC. Protein sequence: CASSGGQGAREQFF.